Listed here are 5 T cell receptor beta chains from one sample, sequenced in a study of blood T cell repertoires in COVID-19. Repertoires were generated with immunoSEQ multiplex PCR, while TCRdb's copy carries only in-frame clones and drops some. The sample lists over 250,000 clones, about 91% seen once, with approximately 2.6% in the top ten. The sequencing sample was made of peripheral blood. These TCRs come from a person between 18 and 35 years old with COVID-19, enrolled during active disease.

V usage is TRBV28 and J usage is TRBJ1-2, with 7 bases matching TRBD1. From germline, CDR1 is MDHEN and CDR2 SYDVKM. V lost 6 bases and J lost 8; bases outside the gene matches: 12. This CDR3 is 14 amino acids long. CDR3 coding DNA: TGTGCCAGCAGATTCTATGACAGGGTGGGCGGCTACACCTTC. It translates to CASRFYDRVGGYTF.

This clone was recorded only once. The gene calls are TRBV9 and TRBJ1-6; D unclear. The CDR3 has 14 residues. V was shortened by 3 bases and J by 0 bases, with 4 bases between the two germline ends. Germline V gene data show CDR1 as SGDLS and CDR2 as YYNGEE. This CDR3 is CASSASSYNSPLHF. CDR3 DNA sequence: TGTGCCAGCAGCGCGAGCTCCTATAATTCACCCCTCCACTTT.

The chain joins TRBV7-9 to TRBJ2-4; a weak D match, TRBD2 (6 bases). The V gene's germline CDR1 is SEHNR and CDR2 FQNEAQ (reference sequence). The CDR3 runs to 15 residues. V was cut by 5 bases and J by 1 base, with 12 bases left in between. The CDR3 coding sequence is TGTGCCAGCAGCCAGGGTGCGGGGGCCAAAAACATTCAGTACTTC. It codes for CASSQGAGAKNIQYF.

Worth noting for this clone: Other DNA sequences of this sample code for an identical CDR3. The chain's CDR3 is CASSLASSYEQYF. In nucleotides, the CDR3 is TGTGCCAGCAGCTTGGCCTCCTCCTACGAGCAGTACTTC. This chain links TRBV5-5 with TRBJ2-7; D gene uncertain. This CDR3 has 13 amino acids. Per germline, CDR1 SGHKS and CDR2 YYEKEE (reference sequence). The V and J ends lost 0 bases and 0 bases respectively, with 4 bases between them.

The chain is built from TRBV27 and TRBJ2-2; no reliable D call. The CDR3 runs 12 residues. The germline CDR1 and CDR2 sequences are MNHEY and SMNVEV (reference sequence). The V and J ends lost 3 bases and 4 bases respectively, with 3 bases between them. CDR3 sequence: CASSFLTGELFF. In DNA, the CDR3 is TGTGCCAGCAGTTTTCTCACCGGGGAGCTGTTTTTT.